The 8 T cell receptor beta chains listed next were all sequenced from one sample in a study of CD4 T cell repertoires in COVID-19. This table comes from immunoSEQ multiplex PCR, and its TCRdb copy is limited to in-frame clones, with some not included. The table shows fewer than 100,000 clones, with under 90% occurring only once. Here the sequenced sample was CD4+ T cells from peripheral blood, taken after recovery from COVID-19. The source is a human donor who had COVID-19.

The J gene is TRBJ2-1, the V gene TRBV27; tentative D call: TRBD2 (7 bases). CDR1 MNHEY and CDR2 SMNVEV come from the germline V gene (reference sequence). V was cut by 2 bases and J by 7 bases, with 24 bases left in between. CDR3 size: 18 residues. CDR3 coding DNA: TGTGCCAGCAGTTTAAGGACAGCTAGCGGTACCAATAGGAATGAGCAGTTCTTC. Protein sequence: CASSLRTASGTNRNEQFF.

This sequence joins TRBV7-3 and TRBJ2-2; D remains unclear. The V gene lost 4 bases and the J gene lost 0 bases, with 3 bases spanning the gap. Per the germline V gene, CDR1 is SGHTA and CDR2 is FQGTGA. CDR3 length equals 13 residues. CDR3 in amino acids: CASSSTNTGELFF. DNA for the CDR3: TGTGCCAGCAGCTCAACGAACACCGGGGAGCTGTTTTTT. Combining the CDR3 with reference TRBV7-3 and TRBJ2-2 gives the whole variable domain GAGVSQTPSNKVTEKGKYVELRCDPISGHTALYWYRQSLGQGPEFLIYFQGTGAADDSGLPNDRFFAVRPEGSVSTLKIQRTERGDSAVYLCASSSTNTGELFFGEGSRLTVL.

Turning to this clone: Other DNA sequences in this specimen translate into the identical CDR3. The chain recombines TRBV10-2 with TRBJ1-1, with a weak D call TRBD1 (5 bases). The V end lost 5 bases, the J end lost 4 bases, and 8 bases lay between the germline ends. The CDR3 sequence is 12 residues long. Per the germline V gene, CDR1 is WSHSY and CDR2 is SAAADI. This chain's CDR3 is CASSPGPTEAFF. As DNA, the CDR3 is TGCGCCAGCAGTCCAGGGCCCACTGAAGCTTTCTTT.

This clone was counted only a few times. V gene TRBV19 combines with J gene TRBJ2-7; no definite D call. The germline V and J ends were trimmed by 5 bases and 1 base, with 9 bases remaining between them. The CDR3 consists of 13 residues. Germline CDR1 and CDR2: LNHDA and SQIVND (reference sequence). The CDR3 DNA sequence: TGTGCCAGTAGTTCCCTAGGGTCCTACGAGCAGTACTTC. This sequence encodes CASSSLGSYEQYF.

This CDR3 reads CATSRDHKEAKNIQYF. The CDR3 DNA reads TGTGCCACCAGCAGAGACCACAAAGAGGCCAAAAACATTCAGTACTTC. The chain uses TRBV15 and TRBJ2-4; D unresolved. The CDR3 sequence is 16 residues long. V was shortened by 0 bases and J by 1 base, with 10 bases between the two germline ends. CDR1 is LNHNV, CDR2 YYDKDF, per germline (reference sequence).

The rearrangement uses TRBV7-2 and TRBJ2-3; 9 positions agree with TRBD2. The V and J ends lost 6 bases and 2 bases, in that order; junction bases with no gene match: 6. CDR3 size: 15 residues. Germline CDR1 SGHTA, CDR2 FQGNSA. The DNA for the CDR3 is TGTGCCAGCAGGCGTAGCGGGGGTAACACAGATACGCAGTATTTT. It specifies CASRRSGGNTDTQYF.

CDR3 protein: CSVHFDSGNTIYF. CDR3 coding DNA: TGCAGCGTGCATTTCGACTCTGGAAACACCATATATTTT. The chain links TRBV29-1 to TRBJ1-3; D not certain. CDR3 length: 13 amino acids. The V end was cut by 6 bases, the J end by 0 bases, with 9 bases between. Germline values: CDR1 SQVTM, CDR2 ANQGSEA. Supplemented by reference TRBV29-1 and TRBJ1-3, the full variable domain reads SAVISQKPSRDICQRGTSLTIQCQVDSQVTMMFWYRQQPGQSLTLIATANQGSEATYESGFVIDKFPISRPNLTFSTLTVSNMSPEDSSIYLCSVHFDSGNTIYFGEGSWLTVV.

The CDR3 DNA reads TGTGCCAGCAGCCTGGGTTCCCAAGAGACCCAGTACTTC. Protein sequence: CASSLGSQETQYF. The chain couples TRBV3-1 (or the pseudogene TRBV3-2) to TRBJ2-5; D gene uncertain. Germline V gives CDR1 LGHDT, CDR2 YNNKEL (reference sequence). This CDR3 comprises 13 residues. Between the trimmed V and J ends, which lost 4 bases and 1 base, there was a span of 7 bases.